A single sample gave rise to the 6 T cell receptor beta chains below, sequenced in a study of shared clonotypes between healthy human individuals. Naive CD8 cells comprised CD45RO-negative, CCR7-positively selected cells, excluding terminally differentiated effector memory CD45RA+ cells. The repertoire was sequenced with immunoSEQ multiplex PCR; TCRdb's copy has only in-frame clones and lacks some. This sample carries about 2.2 million clones, approximately 94% of them seen once, and the ten largest clones take about 1.5%. The sample was naive CD8+ T cells from PBMCs. The source is a man younger than 30 in good health. Some clones in this sample may be carry-over from other donors' samples.

This sequence joins TRBV9 and TRBJ2-7, with D perhaps TRBD1 (6 bases). CDR1 SGDLS and CDR2 YYNGEE come from the germline V gene. Between the trimmed V and J ends, which lost 0 bases and 3 bases, there was a span of 13 bases. The CDR3 loop spans 15 amino acids. CDR3 nucleotides: TGTGCCAGCAGCGTAGACTGGACAGCAAACTACGAGCAGTACTTC. Translated, it gives CASSVDWTANYEQYF. Full variable domain (remainder filled in from reference TRBV9 and TRBJ2-7): DSGVTQTPKHLITATGQRVTLRCSPRSGDLSVYWYQQSLDQGLQFLIQYYNGEERAKGNILERFSAQQFPDLHSELNLSSLELGDSALYFCASSVDWTANYEQYFGPGTRLTVT.

The table lists this clone with a count of one. V is TRBV6-1 and J is TRBJ1-3; no definite D call. With 3 bases removed from V and 5 bases from J, the gap between germline ends came to 5 bases. This CDR3 has 12 amino acids. Germline values: CDR1 MNHNS, CDR2 SASEGT. CDR3 coding DNA: TGTGCCAGCAGTGATTATAGAAACACCATATATTTT. Protein product: CASSDYRNTIYF.

The gene calls are TRBV30 and TRBJ1-4; maybe TRBD1 (5 bases). CDR1 and CDR2 from the germline V gene are GTSNPN and SVGIG (reference sequence). There are 17 residues in the CDR3. V was pared by 3 bases and J by 7 bases, with 24 bases between. The CDR3 spells CAWSWGGLGPGFEKLFF. CDR3 sequence (DNA): TGTGCCTGGAGCTGGGGGGGGTTGGGGCCCGGCTTTGAAAAACTGTTTTTT.

The V and J genes are TRBV7-3 and TRBJ2-3; unclear D gene. The CDR3 length is 14 residues. Per germline, CDR1 SGHTA and CDR2 FQGTGA. V lost 5 bases to trimming and J lost 2 bases, with 11 bases between them. CDR3 residues: CASSLRLTTDTQYF. CDR3 coding DNA: TGTGCCAGCAGCCTTCGGCTTACCACAGATACGCAGTATTTT.

The sample holds one count of this clone. This CDR3 is CASSRRTSGNEQFF. Here the CDR3 DNA reads TGTGCCAGTAGTAGGCGGACTAGCGGGAATGAGCAGTTCTTC. The chain joins TRBV19 to TRBJ2-1; 11 bases map to TRBD2. Germline V gene sequence: CDR1 LNHDA, CDR2 SQIVND (reference sequence). The V and J ends lost 4 bases and 7 bases, in that order; junction bases with no gene match: 3. The CDR3 is 14 amino acids.

V gene TRBV29-1 combines with J gene TRBJ1-2; D may be TRBD1 (6 bases). Germline values: CDR1 SQVTM, CDR2 ANQGSEA. The germline V and J ends were trimmed by 5 bases and 7 bases, with 11 bases remaining between them. The CDR3 has 11 residues. The chain's CDR3 is CSVNGRGGYTF. CDR3 sequence (DNA): TGCAGCGTTAACGGCAGGGGTGGCTACACCTTC.